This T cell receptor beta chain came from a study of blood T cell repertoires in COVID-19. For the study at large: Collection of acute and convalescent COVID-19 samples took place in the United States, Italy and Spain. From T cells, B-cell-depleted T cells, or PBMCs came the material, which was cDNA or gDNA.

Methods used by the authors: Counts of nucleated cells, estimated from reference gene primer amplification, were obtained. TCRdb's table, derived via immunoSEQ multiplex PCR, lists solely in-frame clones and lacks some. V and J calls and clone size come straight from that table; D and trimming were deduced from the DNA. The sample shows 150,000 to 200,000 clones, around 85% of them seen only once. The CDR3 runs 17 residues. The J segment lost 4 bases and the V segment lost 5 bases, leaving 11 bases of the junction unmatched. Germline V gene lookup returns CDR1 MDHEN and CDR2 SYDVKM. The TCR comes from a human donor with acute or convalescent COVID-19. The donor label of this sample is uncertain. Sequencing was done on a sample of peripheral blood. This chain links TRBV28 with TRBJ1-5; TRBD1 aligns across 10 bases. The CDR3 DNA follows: TGTGCCAGCAGTCTTGGGACAGGGGTCCGCTCAAATCAGCCCCAGCATTTT. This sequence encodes CASSLGTGVRSNQPQHF.